This entry lists 15 T cell receptor beta chains sequenced from one sample in a study of Tregs in tolerant kidney transplant recipients (dated by TCRdb to between 2019 and 2020). According to the study, the label for this sample's time point signals: blood sample drawn before combined kidney and bone marrow transplant. Library prep was done by the immunoSEQ multiplex PCR assay. TCRdb holds this immuneACCESS table with in-frame rearrangements only. Some clones are missing; in checked studies, unresolved V genes explain under half, and the rest has no known cause. Here the sample has 14,000 to 15,000 clones; around 80% occur a single time. In total, the top ten clones hold roughly 1.7% of the sample. The sample consisted of Tregs from blood, taken before the transplant. These receptors were taken from a human donor who received a combined kidney and bone marrow transplant.

This rearrangement joins TRBV28 to TRBJ1-1, with a tentative D call TRBD1 (6 bases). The germline CDR1 and CDR2 sequences are MDHEN and SYDVKM. Trimming took off 6 bases at V and 5 bases at J, with 25 bases between the two ends. There are 17 residues in the CDR3. For the CDR3, the DNA is TGTGCCAGCAGGGTAATGACAGGCCAATTGGGGAATACTGAAGCTTTCTTT. It codes for CASRVMTGQLGNTEAFF. The complete variable domain, with remaining parts taken from reference TRBV28 and TRBJ1-1, reads DVKVTQSSRYLVKRTGEKVFLECVQDMDHENMFWYRQDPGLGLRLIYFSYDVKMKEKGDIPEGYSVSREKKERFSLILESASTNQTSMYLCASRVMTGQLGNTEAFFGQGTRLTVV.

This clone was seen only a few times. This chain joins TRBV7-8 and TRBJ2-7; tentatively, D is TRBD2 (5 bases). The germline V gene encodes CDR1 SGHVS and CDR2 FQNEAQ. V gave up 1 base and J gave up 0 bases, with 7 bases separating them. The CDR3 contains 14 residues. Written as DNA, the CDR3 is TGTGCCAGCAGCTTAGGACTAAACTCCTACGAGCAGTACTTC. This sequence encodes CASSLGLNSYEQYF. The full variable domain, its missing parts supplied by reference TRBV7-8 and TRBJ2-7, is GAGVSQSPRYKVAKRGQDVALRCDPISGHVSLFWYQQALGQGPEFLTYFQNEAQLDKSGLPSDRFFAERPEGSVSTLKIQRTQQEDSAVYLCASSLGLNSYEQYFGPGTRLTVT.

The gene calls are TRBV29-1 and TRBJ2-7, with D perhaps matching TRBD1 (5 bases). Germline V gene sequence: CDR1 SQVTM, CDR2 ANQGSEA. Between the trimmed V and J ends, which lost 2 bases and 1 base, there was a span of 15 bases. CDR3 length equals 15 residues. The CDR3, as DNA: TGCAGCGTTGAAATGAGGTGGCAGGGATCCTACGAGCAGTACTTC. Translating gives CSVEMRWQGSYEQYF.

The chain recombines TRBV15 with TRBJ2-7; D call uncertain. V gave up 2 bases and J gave up 1 base, with 6 bases separating them. The CDR3 extends over 13 amino acids. CDR1 LNHNV and CDR2 YYDKDF come from the germline V gene (reference sequence). CDR3 sequence: CATSRQISYEQYF. The CDR3 DNA sequence: TGTGCCACCAGCAGACAGATTTCCTACGAGCAGTACTTC.

The genes are TRBV4-1 and TRBJ1-1, with TRBD1 identical over 7 bases. The CDR3 is 15 amino acids. The germline gives CDR1 MGHRA, CDR2 YSYEKL. Losses at the gene ends were 0 bases for V and 1 base for J; bases not matched to a gene: 2. This CDR3 is CASSQEGQRNTEAFF. The CDR3 region has the DNA TGCGCCAGCAGCCAAGAGGGACAGCGGAACACTGAAGCTTTCTTT.

The V call is TRBV6-1, the J call TRBJ1-4; a possible D gene is TRBD1 (5 bases). The germline gives CDR1 MNHNS, CDR2 SASEGT. V was cut by 7 bases and J by 0 bases, with 12 bases left in between. The CDR3 has 15 residues. CDR3 nucleotides: TGTGCCAGCACCCCAGGGAGGGCAACTAATGAAAAACTGTTTTTT. It translates to CASTPGRATNEKLFF.

This clone was seen a handful of times. The gene calls are TRBV10-3 and TRBJ2-7; TRBD2 matches at 8 bases. V lost 3 bases and J lost 1; bases outside the gene matches: 8. The CDR3 covers 16 residues. Germline loops: CDR1 ENHRY, CDR2 SYGVKD. In DNA form, the CDR3 reads TGTGCCATCAGTGAACCCCGAGCGGGGGTATCCTACGAGCAGTACTTC. It codes for CAISEPRAGVSYEQYF.

The gene calls are TRBV29-1 and TRBJ2-3, with TRBD2 matching 7 bases. The CDR3 length is 14 residues. CDR1 SQVTM and CDR2 ANQGSEA come from the germline V gene. V shed 7 bases, J shed 1 base, and the junction held 8 bases outside the gene matches. Here the CDR3 reads CSAAPGGRTDTQYF. The DNA for the CDR3 is TGCAGCGCCGCGCCGGGGGGTCGCACAGATACGCAGTATTTT.

V gene TRBV27 combines with J gene TRBJ1-2; TRBD1 might be the D (5 bases). The germline V gene has CDR1 MNHEY and CDR2 SMNVEV (reference sequence). The CDR3 consists of 15 residues. V gave up 4 bases and J gave up 6 bases, with 18 bases separating them. CDR3 protein: CASSWAPRERNGYTF. In DNA form, the CDR3 reads TGTGCCAGCAGTTGGGCCCCCAGGGAACGCAATGGCTACACCTTC.

This clone has only one observation. The chain links TRBV6-5 to TRBJ1-4, with 8 bases fitting TRBD1. The CDR3 is made up of 15 amino acids. Germline V gene data show CDR1 as MNHEY and CDR2 as SVGAGI. V gave up 6 bases and J gave up 7 bases; unmatched junction bases: 10. The CDR3 sequence is CASSPHRGKGEKLFF. CDR3 bases: TGTGCCAGCAGCCCACACAGGGGGAAGGGTGAAAAACTGTTTTTT.

CDR3 DNA: TGTGCCAGCAGCTTGAACCAGCGGGGAAGTCGGACCCAGTACTTC. Protein sequence: CASSLNQRGSRTQYF. The chain is built from TRBV5-4 and TRBJ2-5; 7 bases align to TRBD2. Germline lookup yields CDR1 SGHNT and CDR2 YYREEE (reference sequence). The CDR3 covers 15 residues. With V trimmed by 1 base and J by 7 bases, 10 bases remained unmatched.

This chain joins TRBV6-5 and TRBJ1-2; 11 nucleotides match TRBD1. Germline CDR1 is MNHEY and CDR2 is SVGAGI. V lost 0 bases and J lost 10; bases outside the gene matches: 4. The CDR3 contains 14 residues. The chain's CDR3 is CASSYSRDRGSYTF. The CDR3 nucleotides are TGTGCCAGCAGTTACTCGAGGGACAGGGGGTCCTACACCTTC.

The chain has TRBV28 and TRBJ1-5; D remains ambiguous. The length of the CDR3 is 14 residues. Germline V gene data show CDR1 as MDHEN and CDR2 as SYDVKM. V gave up 3 bases and J gave up 3 bases, with 9 bases separating them. The CDR3 sequence is CASSFEEYNQPQHF. CDR3 in DNA: TGTGCCAGCAGTTTTGAGGAGTACAATCAGCCCCAGCATTTT.

This chain links TRBV28 with TRBJ2-1; a weak D match, TRBD2 (5 bases). Deletions cut 4 bases from V and 3 bases from J, with 10 bases between. The germline V gene has CDR1 MDHEN and CDR2 SYDVKM. This CDR3 region has 14 residues. The CDR3 sequence is CASSWTGSYNEQFF. The DNA of the CDR3 is TGTGCCAGCAGTTGGACGGGGAGCTACAATGAGCAGTTCTTC.

V usage is TRBV5-4 and J usage is TRBJ2-1, with 9 bases fitting TRBD1. This CDR3 contains 14 residues. Germline CDR1 reads SGHNT; CDR2 reads YYREEE (reference sequence). After removal of 2 bases from V and 5 bases from J, the junction contained 2 bases not matched to a gene. CDR3 bases: TGTGCCAGCAGCTTTGGGGACAGGGACAATGAGCAGTTCTTC. Amino acids: CASSFGDRDNEQFF.